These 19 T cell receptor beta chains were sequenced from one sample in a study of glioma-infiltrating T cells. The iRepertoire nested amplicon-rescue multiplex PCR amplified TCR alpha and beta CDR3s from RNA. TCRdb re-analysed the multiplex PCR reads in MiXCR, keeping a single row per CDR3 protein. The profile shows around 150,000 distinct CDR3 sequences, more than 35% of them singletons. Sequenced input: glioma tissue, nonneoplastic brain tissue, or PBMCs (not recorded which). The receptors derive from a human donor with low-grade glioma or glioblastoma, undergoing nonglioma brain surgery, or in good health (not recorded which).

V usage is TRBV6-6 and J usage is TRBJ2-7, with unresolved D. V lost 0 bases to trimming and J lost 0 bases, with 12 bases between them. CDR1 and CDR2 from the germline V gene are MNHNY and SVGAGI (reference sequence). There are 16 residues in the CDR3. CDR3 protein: CASSYSTQPGSYEQYF. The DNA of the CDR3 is TGTGCCAGCAGTTACTCAACACAACCGGGCTCCTACGAGCAGTACTTC.

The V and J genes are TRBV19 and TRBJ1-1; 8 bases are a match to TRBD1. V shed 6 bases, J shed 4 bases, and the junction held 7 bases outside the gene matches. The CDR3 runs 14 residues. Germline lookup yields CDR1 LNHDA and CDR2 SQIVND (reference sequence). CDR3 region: CASSRTTGGTEAFF. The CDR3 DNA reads TGTGCCAGTAGCCGAACAACAGGGGGCACTGAAGCTTTCTTT.

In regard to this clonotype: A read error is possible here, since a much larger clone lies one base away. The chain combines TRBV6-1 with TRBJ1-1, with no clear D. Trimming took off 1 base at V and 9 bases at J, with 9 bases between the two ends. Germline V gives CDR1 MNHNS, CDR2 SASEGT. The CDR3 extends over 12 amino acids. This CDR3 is CASSEGNWKAFF. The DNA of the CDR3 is TGTGCCAGCAGTGAAGGGAACTGGAAAGCTTTCTTT.

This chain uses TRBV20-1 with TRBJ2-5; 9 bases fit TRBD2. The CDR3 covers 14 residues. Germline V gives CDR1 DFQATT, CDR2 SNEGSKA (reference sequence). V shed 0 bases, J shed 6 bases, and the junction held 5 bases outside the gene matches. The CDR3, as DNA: TGCAGTGCTAGAGATAATAGCGGGAGAAAGACCCAGTACTTC. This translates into CSARDNSGRKTQYF.

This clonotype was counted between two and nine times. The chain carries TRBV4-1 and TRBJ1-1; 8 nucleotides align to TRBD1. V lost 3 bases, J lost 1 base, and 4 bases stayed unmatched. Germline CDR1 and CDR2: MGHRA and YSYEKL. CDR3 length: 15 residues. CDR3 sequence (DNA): TGCGCCAGCAGCCAGTTACAGGGGGGGAACACTGAAGCTTTCTTT. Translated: CASSQLQGGNTEAFF.

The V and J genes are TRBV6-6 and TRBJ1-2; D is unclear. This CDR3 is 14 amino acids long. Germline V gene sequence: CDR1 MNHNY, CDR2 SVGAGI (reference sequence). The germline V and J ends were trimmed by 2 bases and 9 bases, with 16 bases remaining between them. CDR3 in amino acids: CASSYVPGSGRYTF. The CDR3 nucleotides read TGTGCCAGCAGTTACGTTCCCGGATCGGGTCGCTACACCTTC.

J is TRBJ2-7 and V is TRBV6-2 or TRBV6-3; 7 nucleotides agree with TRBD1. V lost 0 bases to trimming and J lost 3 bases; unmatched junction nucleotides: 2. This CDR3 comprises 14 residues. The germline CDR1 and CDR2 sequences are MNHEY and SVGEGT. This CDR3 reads CASSYSRDSYEQYF. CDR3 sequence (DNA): TGTGCCAGCAGTTACTCCCGGGACAGCTACGAGCAGTACTTC.

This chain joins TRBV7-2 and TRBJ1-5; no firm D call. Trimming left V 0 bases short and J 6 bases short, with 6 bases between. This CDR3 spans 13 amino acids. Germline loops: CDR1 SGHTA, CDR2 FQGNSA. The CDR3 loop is CASSLAWFQPQHF. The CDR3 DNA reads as TGTGCCAGCAGCTTAGCATGGTTTCAGCCCCAGCATTTT.

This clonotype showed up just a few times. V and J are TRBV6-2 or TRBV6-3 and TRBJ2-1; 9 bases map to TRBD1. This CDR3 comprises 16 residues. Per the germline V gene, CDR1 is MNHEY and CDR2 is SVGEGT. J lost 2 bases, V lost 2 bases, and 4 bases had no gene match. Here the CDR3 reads CASSYPTGGTYNEQFF. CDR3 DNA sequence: TGTGCCAGCAGTTACCCGACAGGGGGAACCTACAATGAGCAGTTCTTC.

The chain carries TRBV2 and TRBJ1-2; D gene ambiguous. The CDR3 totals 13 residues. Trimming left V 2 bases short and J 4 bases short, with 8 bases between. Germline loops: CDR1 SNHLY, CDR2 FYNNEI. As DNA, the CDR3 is TGTGCCAGCAGTGAACGTTACAGCTATGGCTACACCTTC. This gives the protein CASSERYSYGYTF.

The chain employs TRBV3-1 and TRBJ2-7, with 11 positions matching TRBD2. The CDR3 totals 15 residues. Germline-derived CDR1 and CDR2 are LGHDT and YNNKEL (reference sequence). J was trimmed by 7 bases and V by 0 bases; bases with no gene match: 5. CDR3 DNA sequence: TGTGCCAGCAGCCAAGAGTTAGCGGGAGGGGGTGAGCAGTACTTC. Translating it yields CASSQELAGGGEQYF.

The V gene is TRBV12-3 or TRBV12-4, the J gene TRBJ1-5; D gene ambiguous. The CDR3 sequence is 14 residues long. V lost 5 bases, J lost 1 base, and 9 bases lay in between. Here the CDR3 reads CASSLELSNQPQHF. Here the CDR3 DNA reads TGTGCCAGCAGTCTTGAGTTAAGCAATCAGCCCCAGCATTTT.

DNA of the CDR3: TGTGCCAGCAGTCTTACAGGGGCCAGCACAGATACGCAGTATTTT. It encodes CASSLTGASTDTQYF. The chain recombines TRBV27 with TRBJ2-3; 7 nucleotides line up with TRBD1. Trimming took 5 bases from V and 0 from J; bases not matched to a gene: 5. The CDR3 spans 15 residues. Germline V CDR1 and CDR2: MNHEY, SMNVEV (reference sequence).

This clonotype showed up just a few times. The CDR3 sequence: CASRPLSRSYYNEQFF. CDR3 coding DNA: TGTGCCAGCAGACCACTAAGTAGGTCTTATTACAATGAGCAGTTCTTC. The chain has TRBV11-3 and TRBJ2-1; D is undetermined. CDR1 SGHNT and CDR2 YENEEA come from the germline V gene. This CDR3 spans 16 amino acids. V dropped 6 bases and J dropped 4 bases, with 19 bases sitting between them.

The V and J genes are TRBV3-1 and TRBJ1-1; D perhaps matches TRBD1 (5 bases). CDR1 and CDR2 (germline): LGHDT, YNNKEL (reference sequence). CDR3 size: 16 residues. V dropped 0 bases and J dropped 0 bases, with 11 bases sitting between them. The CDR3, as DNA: TGTGCCAGCAGCCAAGATTGGGGGAGGGTGAACACTGAAGCTTTCTTT. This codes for CASSQDWGRVNTEAFF.

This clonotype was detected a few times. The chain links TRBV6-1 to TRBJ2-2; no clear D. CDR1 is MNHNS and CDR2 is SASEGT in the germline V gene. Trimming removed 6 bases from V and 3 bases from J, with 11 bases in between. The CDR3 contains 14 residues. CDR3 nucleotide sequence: TGTGCCAGCAGATCGGGTCCCGACACCGGGGAGCTGTTTTTT. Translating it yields CASRSGPDTGELFF.

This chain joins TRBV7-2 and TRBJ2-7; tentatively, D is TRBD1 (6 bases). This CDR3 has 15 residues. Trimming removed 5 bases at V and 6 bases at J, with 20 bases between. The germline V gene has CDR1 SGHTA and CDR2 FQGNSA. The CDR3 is CASSLGDRISGEQYF. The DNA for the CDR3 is TGTGCCAGCAGCCTTGGAGACAGGATAAGTGGCGAGCAGTACTTC. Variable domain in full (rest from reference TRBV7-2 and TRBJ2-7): GAGVSQSPSNKVTEKGKDVELRCDPISGHTALYWYRQSLGQGLEFLIYFQGNSAPDKSGLPSDRFSAERTGGSVSTLTIQRTQQEDSAVYLCASSLGDRISGEQYFGPGTRLTVT.

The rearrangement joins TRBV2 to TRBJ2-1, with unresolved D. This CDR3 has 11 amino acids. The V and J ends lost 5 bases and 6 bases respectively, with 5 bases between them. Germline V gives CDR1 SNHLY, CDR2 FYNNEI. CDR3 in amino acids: CASSQPNEQFF. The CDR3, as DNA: TGTGCCAGCAGTCAACCCAATGAGCAGTTCTTC.

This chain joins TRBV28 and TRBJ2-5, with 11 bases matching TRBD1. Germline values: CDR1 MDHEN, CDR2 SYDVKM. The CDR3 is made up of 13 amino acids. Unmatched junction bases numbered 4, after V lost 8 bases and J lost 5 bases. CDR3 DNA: TGTGCCAGCCGGGACAGGGGGTGGGAGACCCAGTACTTC. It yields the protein CASRDRGWETQYF. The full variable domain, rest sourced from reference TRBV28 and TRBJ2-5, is DVKVTQSSRYLVKRTGEKVFLECVQDMDHENMFWYRQDPGLGLRLIYFSYDVKMKEKGDIPEGYSVSREKKERFSLILESASTNQTSMYLCASRDRGWETQYFGPGTRLLVL.